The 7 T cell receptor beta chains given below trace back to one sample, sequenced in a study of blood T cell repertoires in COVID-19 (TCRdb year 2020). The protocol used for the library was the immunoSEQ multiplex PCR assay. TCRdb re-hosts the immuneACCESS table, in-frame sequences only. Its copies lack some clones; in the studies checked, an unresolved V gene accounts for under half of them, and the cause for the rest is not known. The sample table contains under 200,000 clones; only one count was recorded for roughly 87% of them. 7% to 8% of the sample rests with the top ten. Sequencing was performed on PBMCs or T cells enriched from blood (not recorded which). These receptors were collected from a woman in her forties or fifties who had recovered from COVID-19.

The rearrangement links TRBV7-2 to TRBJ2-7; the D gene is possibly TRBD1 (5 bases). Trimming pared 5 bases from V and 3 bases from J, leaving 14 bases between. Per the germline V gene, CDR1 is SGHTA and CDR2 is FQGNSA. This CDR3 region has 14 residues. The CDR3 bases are TGTGCCAGCAGCCCCAGAACAGGAATCTACGAGCAGTACTTC. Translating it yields CASSPRTGIYEQYF.

CDR3 amino acids: CASSLGLAGNTINEQFF. CDR3 bases: TGTGCCAGCAGTCTCGGACTAGCGGGTAATACGATCAATGAGCAGTTCTTC. The rearrangement joins TRBV27 to TRBJ2-1, with TRBD2 matching over 11 bases. Per the germline V gene, CDR1 is MNHEY and CDR2 is SMNVEV (reference sequence). The V segment lost 5 bases and the J segment 6 bases; nucleotides outside the gene matches: 12. The CDR3 is 17 amino acids.

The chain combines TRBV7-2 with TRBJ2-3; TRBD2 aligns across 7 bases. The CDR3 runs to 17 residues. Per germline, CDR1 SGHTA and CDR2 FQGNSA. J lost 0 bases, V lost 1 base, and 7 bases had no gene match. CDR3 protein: CASSLGASGASTDTQYF. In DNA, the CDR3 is TGTGCCAGCAGCTTAGGAGCTAGCGGAGCTAGCACAGATACGCAGTATTTT.

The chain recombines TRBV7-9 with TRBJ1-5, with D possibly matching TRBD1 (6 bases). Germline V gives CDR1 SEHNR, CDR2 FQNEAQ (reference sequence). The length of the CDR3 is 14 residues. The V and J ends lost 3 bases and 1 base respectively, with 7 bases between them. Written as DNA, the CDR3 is TGTGCCAGCAGCTTCGGACAGAGCAATCAGCCCCAGCATTTT. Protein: CASSFGQSNQPQHF.

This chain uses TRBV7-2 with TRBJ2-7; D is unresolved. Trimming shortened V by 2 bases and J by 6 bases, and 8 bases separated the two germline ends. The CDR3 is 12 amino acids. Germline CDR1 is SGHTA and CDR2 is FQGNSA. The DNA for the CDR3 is TGTGCCAGCAGCTTATCAGGTTTCGAGCAGTACTTC. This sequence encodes CASSLSGFEQYF.

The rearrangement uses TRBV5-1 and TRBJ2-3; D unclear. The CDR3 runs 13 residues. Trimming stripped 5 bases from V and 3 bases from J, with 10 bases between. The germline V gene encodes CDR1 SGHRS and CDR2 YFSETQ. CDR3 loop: CASRAHKTDTQYF. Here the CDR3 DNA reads TGCGCCAGCAGAGCTCATAAAACAGATACGCAGTATTTT.

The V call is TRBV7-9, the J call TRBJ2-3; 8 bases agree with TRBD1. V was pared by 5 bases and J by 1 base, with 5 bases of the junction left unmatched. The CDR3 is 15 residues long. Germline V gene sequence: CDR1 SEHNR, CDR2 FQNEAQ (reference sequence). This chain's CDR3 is CASSLRQGRTDTQYF. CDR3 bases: TGTGCCAGCAGCCTAAGACAGGGGCGCACAGATACGCAGTATTTT.